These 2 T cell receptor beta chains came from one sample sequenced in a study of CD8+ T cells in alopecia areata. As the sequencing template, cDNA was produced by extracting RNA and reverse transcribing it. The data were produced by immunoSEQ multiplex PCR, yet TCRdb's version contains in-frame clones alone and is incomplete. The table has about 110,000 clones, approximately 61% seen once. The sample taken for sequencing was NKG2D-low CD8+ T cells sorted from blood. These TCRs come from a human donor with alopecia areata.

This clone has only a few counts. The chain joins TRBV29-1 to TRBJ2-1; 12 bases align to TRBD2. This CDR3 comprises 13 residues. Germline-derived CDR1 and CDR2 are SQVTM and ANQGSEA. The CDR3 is CSGLLAGGSEQFF. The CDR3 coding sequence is TGCAGTGGCCTACTAGCGGGAGGAAGTGAGCAGTTCTTC.

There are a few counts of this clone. DNA for the CDR3: TGTGCCAGCAGTGAATCAGGCAGGGGTGGGCAGTACTTC. Protein product: CASSESGRGGQYF. The chain couples TRBV25-1 to TRBJ2-7; possible D gene TRBD1, 6 bases. Trimming shortened V by 1 base and J by 9 bases, and 13 bases separated the two germline ends. The CDR3 totals 13 residues. CDR1 is MGHDK and CDR2 is SYGVNS in the germline V gene.